This T cell receptor (beta chain) was sequenced during a study of T cells in Graves' hyperthyroidism and ophthalmopathy. General study results and limits: From stable hyperthyroidism, ophthalmopathy was set apart by a 13 V-J model.

The investigators amplified TCR beta CDR3 regions from RNA transcripts. A set of HTBI primers served as the primers for a first-round RT-PCR of the TCR CDR3. TCRdb re-called the multiplex PCR reads with MiXCR, one entry per CDR3 protein. The sample has 550,000 to 650,000 distinct CDR3 sequences; roughly 14% are singletons. This clonotype was seen many times. As yet, its antigen is unknown. CDR3 length: 15 amino acids. Germline assignment: CDR1 SGHVS and CDR2 FQNEAQ. V lost 7 bases, J lost 5 bases, and 20 bases lay in between. The chain recombines TRBV7-8 with TRBJ2-5, with D maybe TRBD2 (6 bases). This sequence was found in a woman under 40 with Graves' hyperthyroidism that later progressed to Graves' ophthalmopathy. Sequenced sample: blood. The CDR3 coding sequence is TGTGCCAGCACCCTTTACGGGACGGAGGGGGAGACCCAGTACTTC. Translated, it gives CASTLYGTEGETQYF. Drawing the rest from reference TRBV7-8 and TRBJ2-5, the complete variable domain is GAGVSQSPRYKVAKRGQDVALRCDPISGHVSLFWYQQALGQGPEFLTYFQNEAQLDKSGLPSDRFFAERPEGSVSTLKIQRTQQEDSAVYLCASTLYGTEGETQYFGPGTRLLVL.